These T cell receptor beta chains were read from a single sample in a study of blood T cell repertoires in COVID-19. Assay: immunoSEQ multiplex PCR; the TCRdb copy retains only in-frame clones and omits some. The repertoire includes roughly 290,000 clones, about 87% of them detected once, and 6.5% to 9.5% sits in the top ten. Material: peripheral blood. The source of these receptors is a woman between 50 and 59 years old who had recovered from COVID-19. The CDR3 runs from the conserved cysteine through the conserved F or W. Fields, in order: D gene, clone size, J gene, V gene, CDR3 DNA, CDR3 protein. D genes are given only for firm matches. Where a row states a size, it is once, few, many or the class of an expanded clone; other rows omit it.

>-|-|TRBJ2-2|TRBV4-1
TGCGCCAGCAGCCACCTGCAAAGGCAGGGGGGCACCGGGGAGCTGTTTTTT
CASSHLQRQGGTGELFF
>-|-|TRBJ2-5|TRBV5-1
TGCGCCAGCAGCTTGGACAGCCCAGAGACCCAGTACTTC
CASSLDSPETQYF
>-|-|TRBJ2-3|TRBV18
TGTGCCAGCTCAAACGGAGCAGATACGCAGTATTTT
CASSNGADTQYF
>-|-|TRBJ1-1|TRBV2
TGTGCCAGCATATTTCCAGGGGAGGGGAACACTGAAGCTTTCTTT
CASIFPGEGNTEAFF
>-|-|TRBJ1-3|TRBV30
TGTGCCTGGAGCGAGGGAGTCTCTGGAAACACCATATATTTT
CAWSEGVSGNTIYF
>-|-|TRBJ1-2|TRBV29-1
TGCAGCGTTGGTCGGAGGGGATTTGTGAGTGGCTACACCTTC
CSVGRRGFVSGYTF
>TRBD1|-|TRBJ2-1|TRBV6-6
TGTGCCAGCAGTTATGTGGGACAGGTCAACAATGAGCAGTTCTTC
CASSYVGQVNNEQFF
>TRBD2|-|TRBJ2-7|TRBV29-1
TGCAGCGTTGGACTAGCTTACGAGCAGTACTTC
CSVGLAYEQYF
>-|-|TRBJ2-1|TRBV19
TGTGCCAGTAGTATCGGTGGGGGCGGTTGGAATGAGCAGTTCTTC
CASSIGGGGWNEQFF
>-|-|TRBJ1-3|TRBV6-1
TGTGCCAGCAGTGAAGGGCCGATCTCTGGAAACACCATATATTTT
CASSEGPISGNTIYF
>-|-|TRBJ2-5|TRBV7-2
TGTGCCAGCAGCTTAGCGGCAACAGCCCAAGAGACCCAGTACTTC
CASSLAATAQETQYF
>-|-|TRBJ1-3|TRBV18
TGTGCCAGCTCACCCCAGACAGGTGCGGACACCATATATTTT
CASSPQTGADTIYF
>TRBD1|once|TRBJ1-2|TRBV6-6
TGTGCCAGCAGTTACGGGGGACAGGGAGGATCCTATGGCTACACCTTC
CASSYGGQGGSYGYTF
>TRBD2|-|TRBJ2-2|TRBV7-9
TGTGCCAGCAGCGAACTAGCGGGAGTGGTCGGGGAGCTGTTTTTT
CASSELAGVVGELFF
>-|-|TRBJ1-4|TRBV4-3
TGCGCCAGCAGCCAAGAACAGGGTAATGAAAAACTGTTTTTT
CASSQEQGNEKLFF
>TRBD1|-|TRBJ2-1|TRBV7-6
TGTGCCAGCAGCTTAGCAGGGACAGGGACCTACAATGAGCAGTTCTTC
CASSLAGTGTYNEQFF
>-|-|TRBJ1-2|TRBV19
TGTGCCAGTAGTATAGCCGTGGCCCCCTCCTATGGCTACACCTTC
CASSIAVAPSYGYTF
>TRBD2|-|TRBJ2-3|TRBV11-2
TGTGCCAGCAGCGAGACTAGCGGGAGGGAGTATTTT
CASSETSGREYF
>TRBD2|-|TRBJ2-3|TRBV9
TGTGCCAGCAGCGTAGGAAATAGCGGGAGGTCGGGAGATACGCAGTATTTT
CASSVGNSGRSGDTQYF
>TRBD2|-|TRBJ2-3|TRBV5-4
TGTGCCAGCACAATAGCGGGGGGCCCAGATACGCAGTATTTT
CASTIAGGPDTQYF
>-|-|TRBJ1-1|TRBV6-5
TGTGCCAGCAGTTACTCGGCAGGGGAGACTGAAGCTTTCTTT
CASSYSAGETEAFF
>TRBD2|many|TRBJ2-1|TRBV12-3/TRBV12-4
TGTGCCAGCAGTTCCATTAGCGGGAGGAGTTTCTTC
CASSSISGRSFF
>-|-|TRBJ1-1|TRBV5-3
TGTGCCAGAAGCTTGGTAGGGGGAAGCACTGAAGCTTTCTTT
CARSLVGGSTEAFF
>TRBD1|once|TRBJ2-5|TRBV7-9
TGTGCCAGCAGCCCTACGACAGGGTGGTTTCTTGAGACCCAGTACTTC
CASSPTTGWFLETQYF
>TRBD1|-|TRBJ1-1|TRBV15
TGTGCCACCAGCACCTGGACAGGAGGAGGAGATGAAGCTTTCTTT
CATSTWTGGGDEAFF
>TRBD1|-|TRBJ2-2|TRBV11-3
TGTGCCAGCTCCAAGACAGGGACGGGCACCGGGGAGCTGTTTTTT
CASSKTGTGTGELFF
>TRBD2|-|TRBJ2-1|TRBV9
TGTGCCAGCAGCGTAGGGACTAGCGGGTACAATGAGCAGTTCTTC
CASSVGTSGYNEQFF
>-|-|TRBJ2-5|TRBV6-6
TGTGCCAGCAGACCGGGACATGGGATTCAAGAGACCCAGTACTTC
CASRPGHGIQETQYF
>-|-|TRBJ2-7|TRBV4-3
TGCGCCAGCAGCCAAGATGGAGTAGGGCAGGGCAGGAACGAGCAGTACTTC
CASSQDGVGQGRNEQYF
>TRBD1|-|TRBJ2-7|TRBV27
TGTGCCAGCAGTTCCGGGACAGGCTACGAGCAGTACTTC
CASSSGTGYEQYF
>-|-|TRBJ1-2|TRBV6-6
TGTGCCAGCAGTTACTACCGGAGTTATGGCTACACCTTC
CASSYYRSYGYTF
>-|-|TRBJ2-3|TRBV3-1/TRBV3-2
TGTGCCAGCAGCCAAAAAGTGGATCTGGACTCCACAGATACGCAGTATTTT
CASSQKVDLDSTDTQYF
>-|-|TRBJ1-2|TRBV2
TGTGCCAGCAGTGAGGAGAACTATGGCTACACCTTC
CASSEENYGYTF
>-|-|TRBJ1-1|TRBV14
TGTGCCAGCAGCCTCAGGGCTGGGAACACTGAAGCTTTCTTT
CASSLRAGNTEAFF
>-|-|TRBJ1-2|TRBV28
TGTGCCAGCAGTTTTGCGGCCCCTCCGAACTATGGCTACACCTTC
CASSFAAPPNYGYTF
>-|-|TRBJ1-1|TRBV27
TGTGCCAGCAGTTTATCGAGGAGCACTGAAGCTTTCTTT
CASSLSRSTEAFF
>-|-|TRBJ1-1|TRBV6-5
TGTGCCAGCAGCACAGGTTTTGGCACTGAAGCTTTCTTT
CASSTGFGTEAFF
>-|-|TRBJ2-7|TRBV11-3
TGTGCCAGCAGCTTCACTCGTCAGGGGCCTTACGAGCAGTACTTC
CASSFTRQGPYEQYF